Presented here are 13 T cell receptor beta chains from one specimen sequenced in a study of blood T cell repertoires in COVID-19. Some clones are missing from TCRdb's copy, which holds only in-frame ones; the method was immunoSEQ multiplex PCR. The sample lists some 180,000 clones; 78% were seen once. The sample consisted of peripheral blood. The origin of the receptors is a woman aged 80 or older with active or convalescent COVID-19.

This clone was counted only a few times. The CDR3 DNA follows: TGTGCCAGCAGACAGGGGGCGGGCTATGGCTACACCTTC. Encoded protein: CASRQGAGYGYTF. This rearrangement joins TRBV28 to TRBJ1-2, with 9 positions matching TRBD1. With 6 bases clipped from V and 4 bases from J, the junction kept 3 bases outside the gene matches. The CDR3 is 13 amino acids. Per germline, CDR1 MDHEN and CDR2 SYDVKM.

This clone was found many times. The CDR3 here is CASSDVSAYNSPLHF. The CDR3, as DNA: TGTGCCAGCAGTGATGTCAGCGCTTATAATTCACCCCTCCACTTT. This chain connects TRBV6-1 to TRBJ1-6, with D hard to call. This CDR3 has 15 amino acids. Germline assignment: CDR1 MNHNS and CDR2 SASEGT. V lost 3 bases and J lost 4, with 10 bases in between.

The chain links TRBV21-1 to TRBJ1-1; the tabulated D call, TRBD1, remains unverified against the DNA. TRBV21-1 is marked as a pseudogene. CDR3 length equals 15 residues. CDR3 DNA sequence: TGTGCCAGCAGCGAATACAGGGGGCGCCGGACTGAAGCTTTCTTT. It specifies CASSEYRGRRTEAFF.

V is TRBV9 and J is TRBJ1-1; the match to TRBD1 covers 8 bases. The V gene's germline CDR1 is SGDLS and CDR2 YYNGEE. V lost 6 bases and J lost 2; bases outside the gene matches: 9. CDR3 length: 15 residues. This CDR3 is CASNPTGTGNTEAFF. CDR3 sequence (DNA): TGTGCCAGCAACCCAACCGGGACAGGCAACACTGAAGCTTTCTTT.

The chain couples TRBV5-6 to TRBJ1-5; D not certain. The germline gives CDR1 SGHDT, CDR2 YYEEEE. V gave up 4 bases and J gave up 4 bases, with 9 bases separating them. The CDR3 contains 13 residues. This chain's CDR3 is CASSRQRNQPQHF. In nucleotides, the CDR3 is TGTGCCAGCAGCCGGCAGAGGAATCAGCCCCAGCATTTT.

The chain uses TRBV6-1 and TRBJ1-5, with D perhaps matching TRBD1 (6 bases). This CDR3 comprises 15 residues. The ends were cut back, 2 bases at V and 5 bases at J, with 13 bases in the middle. Germline V gives CDR1 MNHNS, CDR2 SASEGT. The CDR3 loop is CASSEIQGRDQPQHF. CDR3 bases: TGTGCCAGCAGTGAAATACAGGGTCGGGATCAGCCCCAGCATTTT.

The rearrangement joins TRBV25-1 to TRBJ2-6, with D perhaps TRBD2 (5 bases). V shed 0 bases and J shed 2 bases, with 11 bases lying between them. The CDR3 is 17 residues long. From germline, CDR1 is MGHDK and CDR2 SYGVNS. CDR3 amino acids: CASSEYEGSTGANVLTF. CDR3 in DNA: TGTGCCAGCAGTGAATACGAGGGTAGCACTGGGGCCAACGTCCTGACTTTC.

The gene calls are TRBV19 and TRBJ2-3, with 11 positions matching TRBD2. This CDR3 contains 16 residues. The germline V gene has CDR1 LNHDA and CDR2 SQIVND (reference sequence). J was trimmed by 1 base and V by 1 base; bases with no gene match: 1. CDR3 region: CASSIAGLAGTDTQYF. DNA of the CDR3: TGTGCCAGTAGTATAGCGGGACTAGCGGGCACAGATACGCAGTATTTT. The full variable domain, completed using reference TRBV19 and TRBJ2-3, is DGGITQSPKYLFRKEGQNVTLSCEQNLNHDAMYWYRQDPGQGLRLIYYSQIVNDFQKGDIAEGYSVSREKKESFPLTVTSAQKNPTAFYLCASSIAGLAGTDTQYFGPGTRLTVL.

This chain joins TRBV5-1 and TRBJ1-1, with D possibly TRBD1 on 5 matching bases. Germline CDR1 SGHRS, CDR2 YFSETQ. The V and J ends lost 4 bases and 1 base respectively, with 14 bases between them. The CDR3 is 15 amino acids. The chain's CDR3 is CASSPTVRENTEAFF. The CDR3, as DNA: TGCGCCAGCAGCCCTACGGTCAGGGAGAACACTGAAGCTTTCTTT.

V is TRBV5-6 and J is TRBJ2-5, with 7 bases fitting TRBD1. The CDR3 is 16 residues long. Trimming took 0 bases from V and 3 from J; bases not matched to a gene: 8. Germline-derived CDR1 and CDR2 are SGHDT and YYEEEE. In nucleotides, the CDR3 is TGTGCCAGCAGCTTGGGTCTGAGGGACAGCAAAGAGACCCAGTACTTC. This encodes CASSLGLRDSKETQYF.

This clone occurred once. This sequence joins TRBV6-5 and TRBJ2-1, with 8 bases matching TRBD2. The CDR3 loop spans 15 amino acids. The germline gives CDR1 MNHEY, CDR2 SVGAGI. With 2 bases clipped from V and 5 bases from J, the junction kept 5 bases outside the gene matches. The CDR3 DNA follows: TGTGCCAGCAGTTACCGGGGGGGCGGTAACAATGAGCAGTTCTTC. Residues: CASSYRGGGNNEQFF.

The sample holds many counts of this clone. This chain joins TRBV10-2 and TRBJ2-7; 7 bases are a match to TRBD1. The CDR3 consists of 14 residues. J lost 0 bases, V lost 7 bases, and 6 bases had no gene match. The germline CDR1 and CDR2 sequences are WSHSY and SAAADI. The CDR3 protein is CASNRDRDSYEQYF. The CDR3 bases are TGCGCCAGCAACCGCGACAGGGACTCCTACGAGCAGTACTTC.

This chain connects TRBV15 to TRBJ2-7; 8 positions match TRBD1. After removal of 2 bases from V and 4 bases from J, the junction contained 10 bases not matched to a gene. Looked up from germline, CDR1 is LNHNV and CDR2 is YYDKDF (reference sequence). This CDR3 comprises 16 residues. DNA of the CDR3: TGTGCCACCAGCAGATCAATCTCGAACAGGGGGTACGAGCAGTACTTC. Encoded protein: CATSRSISNRGYEQYF.